A selection of T cell receptor beta chains follows, all from one sample in a study of blood T cell repertoires in COVID-19. Here immunoSEQ multiplex PCR was the method, and the copy in TCRdb shows in-frame clones only, minus some. This table has 30,000 or so clones, about 89% appearing once. The source material was peripheral blood. These receptors originate from a human donor with active COVID-19. The donor label of this sample is uncertain. Each CDR3 is given with its conserved first and last residue. D genes are given only for firm matches. Clone size is stated in some rows and not others, as once, few, many or a class when expanded.

D gene,J gene,V gene,clone size,CDR3 protein,CDR3 DNA
TRBD1,TRBJ1-2,TRBV28,NA,CASTLRGQGPGGYTF,TGTGCCAGCACCTTAAGGGGACAGGGGCCGGGGGGCTACACCTTC
NA,TRBJ2-1,TRBV10-3,NA,CAISDRDTSLNEQFF,TGTGCCATCAGTGATCGGGACACCTCCCTCAATGAGCAGTTCTTC
TRBD1,TRBJ1-4,TRBV3-1/TRBV3-2,NA,CASSRMQGANEKLFF,TGTGCCAGCAGCCGGATGCAGGGGGCTAATGAAAAACTGTTTTTT
NA,TRBJ2-7,TRBV6-5,NA,CASSYSRQGRDEQYF,TGTGCCAGCAGTTACTCGAGGCAGGGAAGGGACGAGCAGTACTTC
NA,TRBJ1-2,TRBV9,NA,CASSLLTGGYTF,TGTGCCAGCAGCCTCCTAACGGGGGGCTACACCTTC
NA,TRBJ2-7,TRBV18,NA,CASSTGLILYEQYF,TGTGCCAGCTCAACGGGATTGATTTTATACGAGCAGTACTTC
NA,TRBJ1-5,TRBV9,NA,CASSVDGRKGEPQHF,TGTGCCAGCAGCGTAGACGGGCGTAAGGGAGAGCCCCAGCATTTT
NA,TRBJ2-3,TRBV28,NA,CASSRDSYTDTQYF,TGTGCCAGCAGTCGGGACTCCTACACAGATACGCAGTATTTT
NA,TRBJ2-2,TRBV9,NA,CASSLSGTNTGELFF,TGTGCCAGCAGCCTCTCCGGGACGAACACCGGGGAGCTGTTTTTT
TRBD1,TRBJ1-4,TRBV6-5,once,CASSRQGDEKLFF,TGTGCCAGCAGCCGACAGGGGGATGAAAAACTGTTTTTT
NA,TRBJ2-2,TRBV6-2/TRBV6-3,NA,CASSYGALGTGELFF,TGTGCCAGCAGTTACGGGGCGCTGGGCACCGGGGAGCTGTTTTTT
NA,TRBJ1-6,TRBV2,NA,CASSVLNSPLHF,TGTGCCAGCTCAGTCTTAAATTCACCCCTCCACTTT
NA,TRBJ2-7,TRBV15,NA,CATSRPGNSNEQYF,TGTGCCACCAGCAGGCCGGGGAACAGCAACGAGCAGTACTTC
NA,TRBJ1-1,TRBV3-1/TRBV3-2,NA,CASSRGGAGMNTEAFF,TGTGCCAGCTCCCGGGGAGGGGCAGGGATGAACACTGAAGCTTTCTTT
NA,TRBJ1-1,TRBV9,NA,CASSVDQGMNTEAFF,TGTGCCAGCAGCGTAGACCAGGGGATGAACACTGAAGCTTTCTTT
NA,TRBJ1-2,TRBV6-6,NA,CASSYSSIRPYGYTF,TGTGCCAGCAGTTACTCGAGTATCAGGCCCTATGGCTACACCTTC
NA,TRBJ1-1,TRBV7-9,NA,CASSPILGGTEAFF,TGTGCCAGCAGTCCAATCCTAGGAGGCACTGAAGCTTTCTTT
NA,TRBJ2-2,TRBV18,few,CASSPRGRDTGELFF,TGTGCCAGCTCACCACGGGGGCGGGACACCGGGGAGCTGTTTTTT
NA,TRBJ2-5,TRBV27,NA,CASSLSIEKETQYF,TGTGCCAGCAGTTTAAGTATCGAGAAAGAGACCCAGTACTTC
TRBD2,TRBJ2-1,TRBV7-2,NA,CASSSIAGTRDEQFF,TGTGCCAGCAGCTCCATAGCGGGGACAAGGGATGAGCAGTTCTTC
NA,TRBJ2-5,TRBV30,once,CAWSAGGGGKTQYF,TGTGCCTGGAGTGCAGGAGGGGGGGGAAAGACCCAGTACTTC
NA,TRBJ1-5,TRBV24-1,medium-sized,CATSVAGVSQPQHF,TGTGCCACCAGTGTGGCAGGGGTTAGTCAGCCCCAGCATTTT
NA,TRBJ2-7,TRBV6-5,NA,CASSYRGSYEQYF,TGTGCCAGCAGTTACAGGGGTTCCTACGAGCAGTACTTC
NA,TRBJ2-1,TRBV4-1,NA,CASSQDLRVEQFF,TGCGCCAGCAGCCAAGATTTGCGGGTTGAGCAGTTCTTC
NA,TRBJ2-3,TRBV6-5,NA,CASRYSAGSTDTQYF,TGTGCCAGCCGATATTCTGCGGGGAGCACAGATACGCAGTATTTT
NA,TRBJ1-4,TRBV5-8,NA,CASSTGTTSTNEKLFF,TGTGCCAGCAGCACCGGGACAACATCAACTAATGAAAAACTGTTTTTT
TRBD1,TRBJ1-1,TRBV7-2,NA,CASSRDRATEAFF,TGTGCCAGCAGCAGAGACAGGGCCACTGAAGCTTTCTTT
TRBD2,TRBJ2-3,TRBV5-5,NA,CASSTRLAQGADTQYF,TGTGCCAGCAGCACTCGACTAGCGCAAGGGGCAGATACGCAGTATTTT
TRBD2,TRBJ2-3,TRBV10-3,NA,CAISRLAADTQYF,TGTGCCATCAGTCGACTAGCCGCAGATACGCAGTATTTT
NA,TRBJ1-1,TRBV6-1,NA,CASSEANYGQSYTEAFF,TGTGCCAGCAGTGAAGCGAATTACGGACAGAGTTACACTGAAGCTTTCTTT
NA,TRBJ2-1,TRBV5-6,NA,CASIGGGHYNEQFF,TGTGCCAGCATTGGAGGTGGGCACTACAATGAGCAGTTCTTC
NA,TRBJ2-1,TRBV12-3/TRBV12-4,NA,CASSQYNEQFF,TGTGCCAGCAGTCAGTACAATGAGCAGTTCTTC
TRBD1,TRBJ1-2,TRBV12-3/TRBV12-4,NA,CASSAQGNYGYTF,TGTGCCAGCAGTGCACAGGGGAACTATGGCTACACCTTC
TRBD1,TRBJ2-3,TRBV25-1,NA,CASSEETGKWTDTQYF,TGTGCCAGCAGTGAAGAGACAGGGAAATGGACAGATACGCAGTATTTT
NA,TRBJ1-2,TRBV5-5,NA,CASSLDPGEYGYTF,TGTGCCAGCAGCTTGGATCCAGGGGAATATGGCTACACCTTC
NA,TRBJ2-1,TRBV6-4,NA,CASSYGPGNEQFF,TGTGCCAGCAGTTATGGCCCAGGTAATGAGCAGTTCTTC
TRBD2,TRBJ2-1,TRBV30,once,CAWTPGGYNEQFF,TGTGCCTGGACCCCGGGGGGGTACAATGAGCAGTTCTTC
TRBD2,TRBJ2-4,TRBV29-1,NA,CSVEWSGGSKNIQYF,TGCAGCGTTGAATGGAGCGGGGGGTCCAAAAACATTCAGTACTTC
TRBD2,TRBJ2-1,TRBV5-1,NA,CASSPGLAPIGNEQFF,TGCGCCAGCAGCCCGGGACTAGCCCCAATCGGGAATGAGCAGTTCTTC
TRBD1,TRBJ1-4,TRBV2,NA,CASRQTGRNEKLFF,TGTGCCAGCAGACAGACAGGGCGGAATGAAAAACTGTTTTTT
TRBD1,TRBJ1-2,TRBV6-5,NA,CASSYSQGADYGYTF,TGTGCCAGCAGTTACTCACAGGGGGCCGACTATGGCTACACCTTC
NA,TRBJ2-7,TRBV6-2/TRBV6-3,NA,CASSSLPRAYEQYF,TGTGCCAGCAGTTCCCTCCCGAGAGCCTACGAGCAGTACTTC
NA,TRBJ2-1,TRBV28,NA,CASSYTGGGYNEQFF,TGTGCCAGCAGTTACACAGGGGGGGGTTACAATGAGCAGTTCTTC
TRBD2,TRBJ2-3,TRBV19,NA,CASSIDPPGLAGGPPRTDTQYF,TGTGCCAGTAGTATAGATCCTCCCGGACTAGCGGGAGGGCCCCCCCGCACAGATACGCAGTATTTT
TRBD1,TRBJ1-1,TRBV11-1,NA,CASGDRLNTEAFF,TGTGCCAGCGGGGACAGATTGAACACTGAAGCTTTCTTT
NA,TRBJ1-2,TRBV30,once,CAWKVNGNYGYTF,TGTGCCTGGAAGGTCAACGGGAACTATGGCTACACCTTC
NA,TRBJ2-1,TRBV7-9,NA,CASSFSVNEQFF,TGTGCCAGCAGCTTTTCAGTCAATGAGCAGTTCTTC
TRBD1,TRBJ2-7,TRBV28,once,CASSLQGAYEQYF,TGTGCCAGCAGTTTACAGGGGGCCTACGAGCAGTACTTC